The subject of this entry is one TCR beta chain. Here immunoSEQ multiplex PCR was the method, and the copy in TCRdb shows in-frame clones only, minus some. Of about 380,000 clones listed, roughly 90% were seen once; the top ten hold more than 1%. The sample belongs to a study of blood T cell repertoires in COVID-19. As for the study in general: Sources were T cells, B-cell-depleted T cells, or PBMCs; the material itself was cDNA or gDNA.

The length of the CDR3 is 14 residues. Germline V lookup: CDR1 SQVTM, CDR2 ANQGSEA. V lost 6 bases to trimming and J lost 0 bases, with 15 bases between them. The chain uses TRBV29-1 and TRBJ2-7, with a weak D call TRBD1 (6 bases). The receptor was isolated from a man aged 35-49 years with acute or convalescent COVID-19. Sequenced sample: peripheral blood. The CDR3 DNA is TGCAGCGTAGTTGTTACAGGGAGCTCCTACGAGCAGTACTTC. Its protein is CSVVVTGSSYEQYF.